These 32 T cell receptor beta chains originate from one sample sequenced in a study of shared clonotypes between healthy human individuals. Profiling relied on immunoSEQ multiplex PCR, and the TCRdb table lists in-frame clones only, not all of them. The table shows 2 million to 2.5 million clones, with just over 90% occurring only once. The sample comprised naive CD4+ T cells from PBMCs. Subset in this sample: CD45RA+ positively selected. These receptors were obtained from a young man in good health. Some clones in this sample may be carry-over from other donors' samples.

The chain carries TRBV29-1 and TRBJ2-5; D unclear. The germline V gene has CDR1 SQVTM and CDR2 ANQGSEA. The CDR3 runs to 12 residues. Trimming left V 8 bases short and J 5 bases short, with 15 bases between. The CDR3 bases are TGCAGCCTGACGCGGACCGGGGAGACCCAGTACTTC. Translated, it gives CSLTRTGETQYF.

The chain employs TRBV28 and TRBJ1-2, with TRBD1 as a possible D gene (5 bases). The CDR3 totals 14 residues. The V end was cut by 10 bases, the J end by 0 bases, with 15 bases between. In germline, CDR1 is MDHEN, CDR2 SYDVKM. CDR3 nucleotide sequence: TGTGCCACCAGGAGTAGGACAACTAACTATGGCTACACCTTC. Translating it yields CATRSRTTNYGYTF.

To note about this clone: Mismatch with germline at one junction end may stem from a read error. The J gene is TRBJ2-5, the V gene TRBV7-9; D is possibly TRBD1 (5 bases). CDR1 SEHNR and CDR2 FQNEAQ come from the germline V gene (reference sequence). This CDR3 is 11 amino acids long. For the CDR3, the DNA is TGTGCCACGGCAGCTTCCCAGGGTCCGGACTTC. It specifies CATAASQGPDF. Filled out from reference TRBV7-9 and TRBJ2-5, the complete variable domain reads DTGVSQNPRHKITKRGQNVTFRCDPISEHNRLYWYRQTLGQGPEFLTYFQNEAQLEKSRLLSDRFSAERPKGSFSTLEIQRTEQGDSAMYLCATAASQGPDFGPGTRLLVL.

In the case of this clone: The sample holds other DNA sequences that translate to the same CDR3. This chain connects TRBV28 to TRBJ2-5; TRBD2 agrees at 11 bases. Germline assignment: CDR1 MDHEN and CDR2 SYDVKM. V gave up 5 bases and J gave up 3 bases; unmatched junction bases: 5. The CDR3 spans 15 residues. Written as DNA, the CDR3 is TGTGCCAGCAGTGCCCCGGGACTAGCGGAAGAGACCCAGTACTTC. It translates to CASSAPGLAEETQYF.

The rearrangement links TRBV7-3 to TRBJ2-1, with 9 bases that match TRBD1. From germline, CDR1 is SGHTA and CDR2 FQGTGA. Unmatched junction bases numbered 8, after V lost 4 bases and J lost 7 bases. The CDR3 extends over 15 amino acids. The CDR3 DNA reads as TGTGCCAGCAGCTCCAAGGGACAGGGTACAAATGAGCAGTTCTTC. Encoded protein: CASSSKGQGTNEQFF.

V gene TRBV4-1 combines with J gene TRBJ2-3; weak D call: TRBD1 (6 bases). Germline loops: CDR1 MGHRA, CDR2 YSYEKL. The CDR3 length is 15 residues. The germline V and J ends were trimmed by 1 base and 6 bases, with 14 bases remaining between them. The DNA of the CDR3 is TGCGCCAGCAGCCAAGTACAGGGTTTAGGGGATACGCAGTATTTT. Its translation is CASSQVQGLGDTQYF.

The chain carries TRBV7-9 and TRBJ1-4; unclear D gene. Germline values: CDR1 SEHNR, CDR2 FQNEAQ (reference sequence). V was shortened by 1 base and J by 8 bases, with 14 bases between the two germline ends. This CDR3 contains 15 residues. CDR3 sequence: CASSLGETEGEKLFF. CDR3 nucleotides: TGTGCCAGCAGCTTAGGGGAGACCGAAGGAGAAAAACTGTTTTTT. Complete variable domain (other parts from reference TRBV7-9 and TRBJ1-4): DTGVSQNPRHKITKRGQNVTFRCDPISEHNRLYWYRQTLGQGPEFLTYFQNEAQLEKSRLLSDRFSAERPKGSFSTLEIQRTEQGDSAMYLCASSLGETEGEKLFFGSGTQLSVL.

The chain recombines TRBV29-1 with TRBJ1-1; D is possibly TRBD1 (6 bases). The CDR3 covers 12 residues. Germline V gene sequence: CDR1 SQVTM, CDR2 ANQGSEA. V was pared by 8 bases and J by 1 base, with 11 bases between. The CDR3 DNA follows: TGCAGCACCGGGACATCGAACACTGAAGCTTTCTTT. Translated: CSTGTSNTEAFF. Drawing the rest from reference TRBV29-1 and TRBJ1-1, the complete variable domain is SAVISQKPSRDICQRGTSLTIQCQVDSQVTMMFWYRQQPGQSLTLIATANQGSEATYESGFVIDKFPISRPNLTFSTLTVSNMSPEDSSIYLCSTGTSNTEAFFGQGTRLTVV.

The chain joins TRBV29-1 to TRBJ1-2; TRBD1 is a possible D gene (5 bases). V dropped 7 bases and J dropped 0 bases, with 12 bases sitting between them. This CDR3 region has 13 residues. The germline V gene has CDR1 SQVTM and CDR2 ANQGSEA. CDR3 sequence (DNA): TGCAGCGGGTGGGACGGAGCTAACTATGGCTACACCTTC. It encodes CSGWDGANYGYTF.

This chain uses TRBV5-5 with TRBJ2-3; possibly TRBD1 or TRBD2 for D (5 bases each). Trimming shortened V by 6 bases and J by 2 bases, and 10 bases separated the two germline ends. Germline-derived CDR1 and CDR2 are SGHKS and YYEKEE (reference sequence). The CDR3 spans 13 residues. Here the CDR3 reads CASTQGPTDTQYF. The CDR3 DNA reads TGTGCCAGCACCCAGGGACCCACAGATACGCAGTATTTT.

V is TRBV7-6 and J is TRBJ1-3; D unresolved. Trimming removed 6 bases from V and 0 bases from J, with 9 bases in between. Germline CDR1 is SGHVS and CDR2 is FNYEAQ. CDR3 length equals 14 residues. For the CDR3, the DNA is TGTGCCAGCAGGCCCGGCATCTCTGGAAACACCATATATTTT. It is translated as CASRPGISGNTIYF.

The chain is built from TRBV7-9 and TRBJ1-1; D is unclear. The CDR3 consists of 13 residues. Germline loops: CDR1 SEHNR, CDR2 FQNEAQ (reference sequence). V lost 4 bases and J lost 1, with 7 bases in between. The CDR3 bases are TGTGCCAGCAGCTGGCCCCCGAACACTGAAGCTTTCTTT. Amino acid sequence: CASSWPPNTEAFF.

This clone appeared once. The V gene is TRBV7-3, the J gene TRBJ2-7; D call uncertain. CDR1 is SGHTA and CDR2 is FQGTGA in the germline V gene. The V end was cut by 4 bases, the J end by 7 bases, with 14 bases between. This CDR3 region has 13 residues. Here the CDR3 DNA reads TGTGCCAGCAGCTGGCAAGCGCTTTCGGAGCAGTACTTC. Amino acids: CASSWQALSEQYF.

J is TRBJ1-3 and V is TRBV5-1; D is unresolved. Trimming cost V 5 bases and J 0 bases, with 12 bases left between them. From germline, CDR1 is SGHRS and CDR2 YFSETQ. There are 15 residues in the CDR3. For the CDR3, the DNA is TGCGCCAGCAGAGGCGGTCAAAGCTCTGGAAACACCATATATTTT. Amino acid sequence: CASRGGQSSGNTIYF.

The chain couples TRBV10-1 to TRBJ1-1; D perhaps matches TRBD1 (6 bases). CDR1 and CDR2 (germline): WNHNN, SYGVQD (reference sequence). The CDR3 spans 13 residues. V lost 3 bases to trimming and J lost 5 bases, with 10 bases between them. The CDR3 spells CASSDRTATEAFF. The CDR3 DNA sequence: TGCGCCAGCAGTGACAGGACAGCAACTGAAGCTTTCTTT.

V gene TRBV6-5 combines with J gene TRBJ2-7; perhaps TRBD1 as D (5 bases). Between the trimmed V and J ends, which lost 8 bases and 3 bases, there was a span of 11 bases. This CDR3 comprises 12 residues. Germline V gives CDR1 MNHEY, CDR2 SVGAGI. CDR3 sequence reads: CASDAGFYEQYF. CDR3 in DNA: TGTGCCAGCGATGCAGGGTTCTACGAGCAGTACTTC.

The genes are TRBV29-1 and TRBJ2-1; 9 bases fit TRBD1. CDR1 is SQVTM, CDR2 ANQGSEA, per germline. V lost 4 bases to trimming and J lost 4 bases; unmatched junction nucleotides: 11. CDR3 length: 16 amino acids. CDR3 region: CSVGDNRDRVYNEQFF. The CDR3 DNA sequence: TGCAGCGTTGGAGACAACCGGGACAGGGTGTACAATGAGCAGTTCTTC.

The chain recombines TRBV6-5 with TRBJ1-4, with 9 bases that match TRBD1. Germline assignment: CDR1 MNHEY and CDR2 SVGAGI. The CDR3 spans 14 residues. V was pared by 6 bases and J by 4 bases, with 3 bases of the junction left unmatched. The CDR3 loop is CASSRQGVNEKLFF. CDR3 coding DNA: TGTGCCAGCAGCCGACAGGGGGTTAATGAAAAACTGTTTTTT.

CDR3 nucleotide sequence: TGTGCCAGCAGAAGAAACAATGAGCAGTTCTTC. It yields the protein CASRRNNEQFF. The chain has TRBV5-6 and TRBJ2-1; D gene unclear. The V gene's germline CDR1 is SGHDT and CDR2 YYEEEE. The CDR3 spans 11 residues. V lost 5 bases to trimming and J lost 5 bases, with 5 bases between them.

This chain joins TRBV7-9 and TRBJ2-5; 7 bases are shared with TRBD2. The CDR3 extends over 13 amino acids. Trimming took 8 bases from V and 1 from J; bases not matched to a gene: 4. From germline, CDR1 is SEHNR and CDR2 FQNEAQ (reference sequence). This CDR3 is CASAASGQETQYF. CDR3 sequence (DNA): TGTGCCAGCGCCGCTAGCGGCCAAGAGACCCAGTACTTC.

This clone was recorded a few times. The chain couples TRBV5-1 to TRBJ1-1, with 7 bases identical to TRBD1. Germline loops: CDR1 SGHRS, CDR2 YFSETQ. The CDR3 extends over 13 amino acids. V was pared by 4 bases and J by 3 bases, with 3 bases of the junction left unmatched. The CDR3 loop reads CASSPGTDTEAFF. CDR3 DNA sequence: TGCGCCAGCAGCCCCGGGACAGACACTGAAGCTTTCTTT.

V usage is TRBV28 and J usage is TRBJ1-4; no clear D gene. CDR3 length: 15 residues. Trimming left V 2 bases short and J 8 bases short, with 15 bases between. Germline V gives CDR1 MDHEN, CDR2 SYDVKM. CDR3 in DNA: TGTGCCAGCAGTTTAACAGCCAAAGCCACGGAAAAACTGTTTTTT. This translates into CASSLTAKATEKLFF.

The CDR3 coding sequence is TGTGCCTGGAGTGTACGACAGGGAGAGACCCAGTACTTC. It yields the protein CAWSVRQGETQYF. The rearrangement uses TRBV30 and TRBJ2-5, with TRBD1 matching over 7 bases. This CDR3 contains 13 residues. Germline V gives CDR1 GTSNPN, CDR2 SVGIG (reference sequence). V lost 0 bases, J lost 4 bases, and 2 bases stayed unmatched.

The chain recombines TRBV28 with TRBJ2-3; possible D gene TRBD2, 6 bases. This CDR3 has 14 amino acids. CDR1 is MDHEN, CDR2 SYDVKM, per germline. The V and J ends lost 3 bases and 4 bases respectively, with 11 bases between them. The CDR3 DNA sequence: TGTGCCAGCAGTTTGGGGGGACCACCAGATACGCAGTATTTT. Its protein product is CASSLGGPPDTQYF.

The chain combines TRBV21-1 with TRBJ2-2. TRBV21-1 is assigned pseudogene status. The CDR3 consists of 12 residues. The CDR3: CASSKVCGELFF. CDR3 nucleotide sequence: TGTGCCAGCAGCAAGGTGTGCGGGGAGCTGTTTTTT.

The CDR3: CASSFRSSGRATDTQYF. CDR3 coding DNA: TGTGCCAGCAGCTTCCGATCGAGCGGGAGGGCCACAGATACGCAGTATTTT. This chain links TRBV11-3 with TRBJ2-3; TRBD2 aligns across 10 bases. Germline CDR1 SGHNT, CDR2 YENEEA. There are 17 residues in the CDR3. V lost 3 bases and J lost 2; bases outside the gene matches: 8.

The chain couples TRBV11-2 to TRBJ1-3; D gene unclear. This CDR3 spans 17 amino acids. CDR1 is SGHAT, CDR2 FQNNGV, per germline. V was trimmed by 2 bases and J by 3 bases, leaving 17 bases between them. The CDR3 protein is CASSLFERGNSGNTIYF. CDR3 DNA: TGTGCCAGCAGCTTATTTGAGAGAGGGAATAGTGGAAACACCATATATTTT.

The chain recombines TRBV28 with TRBJ2-6; D is undetermined. Germline loops: CDR1 MDHEN, CDR2 SYDVKM. This CDR3 has 15 residues. Trimming shortened V by 5 bases and J by 1 base, and 9 bases separated the two germline ends. CDR3 coding DNA: TGTGCCAGCAGTCCCACCTTTTCTGGGGCCAACGTCCTGACTTTC. Residues: CASSPTFSGANVLTF. The variable domain in full, completed from reference TRBV28 and TRBJ2-6, reads DVKVTQSSRYLVKRTGEKVFLECVQDMDHENMFWYRQDPGLGLRLIYFSYDVKMKEKGDIPEGYSVSREKKERFSLILESASTNQTSMYLCASSPTFSGANVLTFGAGSRLTVL.

This clone was found once. The rearrangement joins TRBV5-4 to TRBJ2-5, with TRBD1 matching over 9 bases. The CDR3 covers 15 residues. From germline, CDR1 is SGHNT and CDR2 YYREEE (reference sequence). V dropped 2 bases and J dropped 5; count of bases not matched to a gene: 7. CDR3 bases: TGTGCCAGCAGCTTACTTGACAGGGGGGGGGAGACCCAGTACTTC. This translates into CASSLLDRGGETQYF.

The rearrangement joins TRBV7-9 to TRBJ1-4; D remains unclear. V gave up 0 bases and J gave up 8 bases, with 22 bases separating them. Germline V gives CDR1 SEHNR, CDR2 FQNEAQ (reference sequence). This CDR3 is 18 amino acids long. The CDR3 DNA reads as TGTGCCAGCAGCTTAGCGCGGATGGGCGGCCTTGGCGGGGAAAAACTGTTTTTT. This gives the protein CASSLARMGGLGGEKLFF. The variable domain in full, with the rest retrieved from reference TRBV7-9 and TRBJ1-4, is DTGVSQNPRHKITKRGQNVTFRCDPISEHNRLYWYRQTLGQGPEFLTYFQNEAQLEKSRLLSDRFSAERPKGSFSTLEIQRTEQGDSAMYLCASSLARMGGLGGEKLFFGSGTQLSVL.

The J gene is TRBJ1-1, the V gene TRBV2, with 7 bases fitting TRBD1. The CDR3 covers 14 residues. Trimming at V came to 6 bases and at J to 4 bases, leaving 8 bases not matched to a gene. The germline CDR1 and CDR2 sequences are SNHLY and FYNNEI. The CDR3 DNA sequence: TGTGCCAGCAGACAGACAGGGTCGGTCACTGAAGCTTTCTTT. Its translation: CASRQTGSVTEAFF.

The V call is TRBV27, the J call TRBJ2-5, with a weak D call TRBD2 (6 bases). From germline, CDR1 is MNHEY and CDR2 SMNVEV (reference sequence). V was shortened by 4 bases and J by 4 bases, with 13 bases between the two germline ends. There are 14 residues in the CDR3. The CDR3 DNA follows: TGTGCCAGCAGTTCCGGGCGGGAAGTAGAGACCCAGTACTTC. Translated, it gives CASSSGREVETQYF.